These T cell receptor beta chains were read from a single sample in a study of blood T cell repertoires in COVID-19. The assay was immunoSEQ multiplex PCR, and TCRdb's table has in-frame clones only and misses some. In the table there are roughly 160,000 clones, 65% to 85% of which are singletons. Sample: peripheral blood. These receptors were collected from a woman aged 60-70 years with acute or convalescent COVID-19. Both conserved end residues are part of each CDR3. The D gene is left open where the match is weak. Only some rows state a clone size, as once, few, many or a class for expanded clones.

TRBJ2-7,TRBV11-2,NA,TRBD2,CASSRKRDYSYEQYF,TGTGCCAGCAGCCGGAAAAGGGACTACTCCTACGAGCAGTACTTC
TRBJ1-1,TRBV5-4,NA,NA,CASSPTGMQGGEAFF,TGTGCCAGCAGCCCGACCGGGATGCAGGGAGGTGAAGCTTTCTTT
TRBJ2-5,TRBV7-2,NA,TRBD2,CASSLQRGGAETQYF,TGTGCCAGCAGCTTACAGCGGGGGGGGGCCGAGACCCAGTACTTC
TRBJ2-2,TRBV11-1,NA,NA,CASSPSGNAGELFF,TGTGCCAGCAGCCCCTCGGGAAACGCCGGGGAGCTGTTTTTT
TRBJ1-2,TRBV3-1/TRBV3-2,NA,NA,CASSQEGRKPNYGYTF,TGTGCCAGCAGCCAAGAGGGCAGAAAACCTAACTATGGCTACACCTTC
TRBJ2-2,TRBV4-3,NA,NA,CASSQVTTGPTGELFF,TGCGCCAGCAGCCAAGTGACGACAGGTCCAACCGGGGAGCTGTTTTTT
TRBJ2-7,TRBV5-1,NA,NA,CASSLDVSRRVYEQYF,TGCGCCAGCAGCTTGGATGTGTCCAGGCGGGTCTACGAGCAGTACTTC
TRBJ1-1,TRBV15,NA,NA,CATSRVQAPEAFF,TGTGCCACCAGCAGAGTACAGGCACCTGAAGCTTTCTTT
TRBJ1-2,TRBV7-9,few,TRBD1,CASSSGGVQGNYGYTF,TGTGCCAGCAGCTCAGGGGGAGTACAGGGAAACTATGGCTACACCTTC
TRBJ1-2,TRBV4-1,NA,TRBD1,CASSPSRGQNYGYTF,TGCGCCAGCAGCCCGAGCAGGGGGCAGAACTATGGCTACACCTTC
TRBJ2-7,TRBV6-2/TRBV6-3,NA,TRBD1,CASSTAGQGSYEQYF,TGTGCCAGCAGTACCGCGGGACAGGGGTCGTACGAGCAGTACTTC
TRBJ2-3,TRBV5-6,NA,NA,CASSLGLITDTQYF,TGTGCCAGCAGCTTGGGGCTCATTACAGATACGCAGTATTTT
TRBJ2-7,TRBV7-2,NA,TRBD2,CASSLGAGGRYEQYF,TGTGCCAGCAGCTTAGGAGCGGGGGGGAGGTACGAGCAGTACTTC
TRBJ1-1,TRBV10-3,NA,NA,CAITRRGEGTEAFF,TGTGCCATCACCCGTCGGGGGGAGGGCACTGAAGCTTTCTTT
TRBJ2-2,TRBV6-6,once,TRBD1,CASSFAGTGVTGELFF,TGTGCCAGCAGTTTCGCCGGGACAGGCGTCACCGGGGAGCTGTTTTTT
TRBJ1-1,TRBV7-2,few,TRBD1,CASSPVDRVLTEAFF,TGTGCCAGCAGCCCGGTAGACAGGGTACTCACTGAAGCTTTCTTT
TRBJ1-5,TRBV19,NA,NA,CASTQGFWPQHF,TGTGCCAGTACCCAGGGTTTTTGGCCCCAGCATTTT
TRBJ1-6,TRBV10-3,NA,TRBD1,CAISATGGPFYNSPLHF,TGTGCCATCAGCGCAACAGGGGGCCCGTTCTATAATTCACCCCTCCACTTT
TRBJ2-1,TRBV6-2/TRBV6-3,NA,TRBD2,CASSYSMRGGLPSYNEQFF,TGTGCCAGCAGTTACTCGATGCGGGGGGGCCTCCCTTCCTACAATGAGCAGTTCTTC
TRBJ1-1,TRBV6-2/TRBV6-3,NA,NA,CASSQDRRGNTEAFF,TGTGCCAGCAGTCAAGACAGGAGAGGGAACACTGAAGCTTTCTTT
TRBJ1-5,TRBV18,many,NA,CASSDNTNQPQHF,TGTGCCAGCTCAGACAACACCAATCAGCCCCAGCATTTT
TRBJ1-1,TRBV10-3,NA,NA,CAIRDTGEWNTEAFF,TGTGCCATCAGAGATACAGGCGAGTGGAACACTGAAGCTTTCTTT
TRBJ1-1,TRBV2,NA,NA,CASTRGGGITEAFF,TGTGCCAGCACCCGAGGGGGGGGCATAACTGAAGCTTTCTTT
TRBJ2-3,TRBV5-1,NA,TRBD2,CASKGRGGEDTQYF,TGCGCCAGCAAGGGACGGGGGGGCGAAGATACGCAGTATTTT
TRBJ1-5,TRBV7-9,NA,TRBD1,CASSLAGQINQPQHF,TGTGCCAGCAGCTTAGCGGGACAGATCAATCAGCCCCAGCATTTT
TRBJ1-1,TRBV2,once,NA,CASRLEQANTEAFF,TGTGCCAGCAGGTTGGAACAGGCGAACACTGAAGCTTTCTTT
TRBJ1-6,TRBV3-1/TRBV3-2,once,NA,CASSNTGISYNSPLHF,TGTGCCAGCAGCAATACAGGGATATCCTATAATTCACCCCTCCACTTT
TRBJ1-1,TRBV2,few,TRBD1,CASPAGQGLMNTEAFF,TGTGCCAGCCCAGCGGGACAGGGCCTAATGAACACTGAAGCTTTCTTT
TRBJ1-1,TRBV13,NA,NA,CASSPQTATMNTEAFF,TGTGCCAGCAGCCCACAGACAGCGACCATGAACACTGAAGCTTTCTTT
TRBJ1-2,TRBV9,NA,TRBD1,CASSESSDRGAGYGYTF,TGTGCCAGCAGCGAGTCCTCGGACAGGGGGGCGGGCTATGGCTACACCTTC
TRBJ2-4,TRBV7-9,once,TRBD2,CASSLFGGGAGEAKNIQYF,TGTGCCAGCAGCTTATTTGGCGGGGGGGCCGGGGAGGCCAAAAACATTCAGTACTTC
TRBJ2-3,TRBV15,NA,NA,CATSRGTLEITQYF,TGTGCCACCAGCAGAGGTACCTTGGAGATCACGCAGTATTTT
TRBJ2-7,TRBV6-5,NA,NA,CASSRDIVYEQYF,TGTGCCAGCAGCCGGGACATAGTGTACGAGCAGTACTTC
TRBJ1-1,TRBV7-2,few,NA,CASSRTEKEAFF,TGTGCCAGCAGCCGGACAGAGAAAGAAGCTTTCTTT
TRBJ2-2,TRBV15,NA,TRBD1,CATSNRQGENGELFF,TGTGCCACCAGCAATAGACAGGGGGAAAACGGGGAGCTGTTTTTT
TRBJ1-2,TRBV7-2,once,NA,CASSLVGEVNYGYTF,TGTGCCAGCAGCTTAGTAGGGGAGGTTAACTATGGCTACACCTTC
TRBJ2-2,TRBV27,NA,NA,CASRLTRGGELFF,TGTGCCAGCAGGCTTACGCGGGGCGGGGAGCTGTTTTTT
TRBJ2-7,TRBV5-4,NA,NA,CASSLGSGKGYEQYF,TGTGCCAGCAGCTTGGGATCAGGGAAGGGCTACGAGCAGTACTTC
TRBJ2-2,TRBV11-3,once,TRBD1,CASGDRNTGELFF,TGTGCCAGCGGGGACAGGAACACCGGGGAGCTGTTTTTT
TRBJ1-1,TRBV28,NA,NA,CASSLFPKAFF,TGTGCCAGCAGTTTATTCCCCAAAGCTTTCTTT
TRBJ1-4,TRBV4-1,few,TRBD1,CASSQGGQGGGIANEKLFF,TGCGCCAGCAGCCAAGGGGGACAGGGCGGAGGGATCGCTAATGAAAAACTGTTTTTT
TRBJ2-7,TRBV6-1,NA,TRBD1,CASSDTGGRNEQYF,TGTGCCAGCAGTGACACAGGGGGTAGGAACGAGCAGTACTTC
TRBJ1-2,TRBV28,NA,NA,CASSSRGRAYGYTF,TGTGCCAGCAGTTCCAGGGGCAGGGCCTATGGCTACACCTTC
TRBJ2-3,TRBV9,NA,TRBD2,CASSVSGGRGTDTQYF,TGTGCCAGCAGCGTTTCGGGGGGGCGAGGCACAGATACGCAGTATTTT
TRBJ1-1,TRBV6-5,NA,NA,CASSYVGGTEAFF,TGTGCCAGCAGTTACGTCGGAGGGACTGAAGCTTTCTTT
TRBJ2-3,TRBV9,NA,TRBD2,CASSSSGGGYASTDTQYF,TGTGCCAGCAGCTCTTCCGGCGGGGGGTATGCTAGCACAGATACGCAGTATTTT
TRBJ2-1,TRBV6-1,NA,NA,CASSEGRGADEQFF,TGTGCCAGCAGTGAAGGGAGGGGAGCGGATGAGCAGTTCTTC
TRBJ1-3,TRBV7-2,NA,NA,CASSLRGTSGNTIYF,TGTGCCAGCAGCCTACGCGGGACGTCTGGAAACACCATATATTTT
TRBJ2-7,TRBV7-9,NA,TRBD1,CASSSPGTGISYEQYF,TGTGCCAGCAGCTCCCCCGGGACAGGGATCTCCTACGAGCAGTACTTC
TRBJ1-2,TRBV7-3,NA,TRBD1,CASSPDRGPGGYTF,TGTGCCAGCAGCCCCGACAGGGGGCCGGGTGGCTACACCTTC
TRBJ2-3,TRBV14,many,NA,CASSQAQGSSTDTQYF,TGTGCCAGCAGCCAAGCTCAGGGGTCTAGCACAGATACGCAGTATTTT
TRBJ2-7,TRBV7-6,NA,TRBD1,CASSRDRGPSYEQYF,TGTGCCAGCAGCCGGGACAGGGGGCCCTCCTACGAGCAGTACTTC
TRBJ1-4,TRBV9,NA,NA,CASSAGTHAEKLFF,TGTGCCAGCAGCGCGGGAACCCATGCGGAAAAACTGTTTTTT
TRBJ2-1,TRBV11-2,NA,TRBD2,CASSSWTSGEEQFF,TGTGCCAGCAGCTCCTGGACTAGCGGTGAAGAGCAGTTCTTC
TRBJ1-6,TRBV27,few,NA,CASSRLGNIDSPLHF,TGTGCCAGCAGTAGACTAGGGAATATCGATTCACCCCTCCACTTT
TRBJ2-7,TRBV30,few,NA,CAWSRWAAYEQYF,TGTGCCTGGAGTAGATGGGCTGCCTACGAGCAGTACTTC
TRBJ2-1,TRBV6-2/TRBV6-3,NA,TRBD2,CASSYPLAGEFSYNEQFF,TGTGCCAGCAGTTACCCACTAGCGGGGGAGTTCTCCTACAATGAGCAGTTCTTC
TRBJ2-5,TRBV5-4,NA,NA,CASSGRDKQETQYF,TGTGCCAGCAGCGGCCGGGACAAACAAGAGACCCAGTACTTC
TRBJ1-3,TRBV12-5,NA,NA,CASGRGDPSGNTIYF,TGTGCTAGTGGTCGAGGTGACCCCTCTGGAAACACCATATATTTT